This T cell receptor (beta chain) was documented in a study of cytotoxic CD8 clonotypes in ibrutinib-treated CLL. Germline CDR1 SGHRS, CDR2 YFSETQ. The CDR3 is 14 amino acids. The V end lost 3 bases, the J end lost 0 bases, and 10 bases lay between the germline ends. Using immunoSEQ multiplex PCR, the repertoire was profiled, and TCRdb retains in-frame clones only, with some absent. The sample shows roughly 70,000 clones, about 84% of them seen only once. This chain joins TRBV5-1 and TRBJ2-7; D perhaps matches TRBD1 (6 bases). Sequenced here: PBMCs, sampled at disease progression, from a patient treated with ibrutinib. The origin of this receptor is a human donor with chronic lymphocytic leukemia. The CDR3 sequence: CASSSTGSSYEQYF. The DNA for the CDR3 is TGCGCCAGCAGCTCAACAGGGAGCTCCTACGAGCAGTACTTC.